The clone carrying this TCR beta chain was counted many times. What it recognizes is unknown. The authors made cDNA by 5'RACE with 10-nucleotide random UMIs. Over 160 million TCR-beta sequences from 15-18 subjects were obtained in each sequencing run. TCRdb redid the calling of the 5' RACE reads with MiXCR, one entry per CDR3 protein. This sample has about 25,000 distinct CDR3 sequences, with over 5.5% found just once. With 7 bases removed from V and 1 base from J, the gap between germline ends came to 13 bases. The CDR3 is 14 amino acids. From germline, CDR1 is SGHTA and CDR2 FQGNSA. The data stem from a study of neurological immune-mediated disorders. Study-level results: HTLV-1-associated myelopathy led in TCR clonal expansion, while multiple sclerosis ranked lowest, below healthy controls.

This chain uses TRBV7-2 with TRBJ1-1; D remains ambiguous. Sequencing used PBMCs. This sequence originates from a woman in her 40s in good health. CDR3 in amino acids: CASTPGGGNTEAFF. CDR3 nucleotide sequence: TGTGCCAGCACCCCGGGCGGAGGGAACACTGAAGCTTTCTTT.